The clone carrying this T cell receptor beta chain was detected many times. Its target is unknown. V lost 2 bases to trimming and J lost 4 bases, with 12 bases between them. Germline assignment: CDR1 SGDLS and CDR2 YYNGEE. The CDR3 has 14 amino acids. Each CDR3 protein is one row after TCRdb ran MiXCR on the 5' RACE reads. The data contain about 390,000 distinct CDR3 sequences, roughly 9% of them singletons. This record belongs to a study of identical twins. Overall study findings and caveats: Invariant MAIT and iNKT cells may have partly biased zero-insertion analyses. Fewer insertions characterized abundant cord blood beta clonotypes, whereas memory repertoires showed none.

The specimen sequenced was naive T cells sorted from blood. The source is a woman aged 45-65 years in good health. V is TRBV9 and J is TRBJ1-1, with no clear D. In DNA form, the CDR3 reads TGTGCCAGCAGCGTGGCTCACTCCGGCACTGAAGCTTTCTTT. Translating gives CASSVAHSGTEAFF.